This T cell receptor (beta chain) was recorded in a study of T cell responses to AZD1222 COVID-19 vaccine. Sequencing was performed with immunoSEQ multiplex PCR; in TCRdb, only in-frame clones are kept and a portion is missing. Seen here are 200,000 or so clones, approximately 90% observed once, and the top ten hold approximately 0.97%. Germline V CDR1 and CDR2: SGHNT, YYREEE (reference sequence). This CDR3 has 15 residues. V was cut by 4 bases and J by 1 base, with 13 bases left in between. The input for sequencing was peripheral blood, taken on day 0 of AZD1222 vaccination. This TCR was sampled from an adult in good health. This chain connects TRBV5-4 to TRBJ2-3; perhaps D is TRBD1 or TRBD2 (6 bases each). CDR3 residues: CASSPGGGGTDTQYF. The CDR3 nucleotides are TGTGCCAGCAGCCCCGGGGGCGGGGGCACAGATACGCAGTATTTT.